Given below is one T cell receptor beta chain in context. The sample is drawn from a study of PD-L1 blockade in urothelial cancer. For the study at large: About 90% of the roughly 29 patients were men whose urothelial cancer was bladder-origin.

The table came from immunoSEQ multiplex PCR; TCRdb's copy has only in-frame clones and leaves some out. Of about 43,000 clones in the sample, 88% were seen once. The CDR3 runs 16 residues. V shed 5 bases and J 4 bases; nucleotides not matched to a gene: 9. In germline, CDR1 is MGHRA, CDR2 YSYEKL. This chain links TRBV4-1 with TRBJ2-7, with 12 positions matching TRBD2. The sample consisted of PBMCs, taken around atezolizumab (anti-PD-L1) treatment. This clonotype was obtained from a woman aged 55-69 years with urothelial cancer. As DNA, the CDR3 is TGCGCCAGCAGCTCCCTAGCGGGAGGGCCAGGGTACGAGCAGTACTTC. This sequence encodes CASSSLAGGPGYEQYF.